Listed here are 26 T cell receptor beta chains from one sample, sequenced in a study of PD-1 blockade in mismatch repair-deficient tumors. Here immunoSEQ multiplex PCR was the method, and the copy in TCRdb shows in-frame clones only, minus some. This sample has under 150,000 clones, with about 85% found just once. Sequences were derived from peripheral blood, sampled 44 weeks after starting pembrolizumab. These TCRs come from an adult with mismatch repair-deficient cancer.

The chain carries TRBV5-1 and TRBJ2-7, with TRBD1 as a possible D gene (6 bases). Germline V gene sequence: CDR1 SGHRS, CDR2 YFSETQ. V gave up 0 bases and J gave up 0 bases, with 10 bases separating them. The CDR3 covers 15 residues. The CDR3 DNA is TGCGCCAGCAGCTTGGCGACGACAGGCTCCTACGAGCAGTACTTC. Translation gives CASSLATTGSYEQYF.

The chain couples TRBV28 to TRBJ2-3; no clear D gene. V dropped 4 bases and J dropped 4 bases, with 3 bases sitting between them. This CDR3 is 11 amino acids long. Germline CDR1 MDHEN, CDR2 SYDVKM. In DNA form, the CDR3 reads TGTGCCAGCAGTTCTTCAGATACGCAGTATTTT. Amino acid sequence: CASSSSDTQYF.

CDR3 nucleotides: TGTGCCAGCAGCCCTTTGGTGGGGAACACTGAAGCTTTCTTT. Amino acids: CASSPLVGNTEAFF. This sequence joins TRBV9 and TRBJ1-1; D remains ambiguous. This CDR3 has 14 residues. Trimming cost V 4 bases and J 1 base, with 11 bases left between them. CDR1 and CDR2 (germline): SGDLS, YYNGEE.

The J gene is TRBJ1-2, the V gene TRBV27, with 11 bases matching TRBD1. Per germline, CDR1 MNHEY and CDR2 SMNVEV (reference sequence). V was pared by 4 bases and J by 8 bases, with 3 bases of the junction left unmatched. The CDR3 length is 13 residues. The DNA for the CDR3 is TGTGCCAGCAGTTCGGACAGGGGGCAAGGCTACACCTTC. It specifies CASSSDRGQGYTF.

The gene calls are TRBV4-2 and TRBJ2-4; 10 bases are a match to TRBD2. CDR3 length: 18 residues. V was pared by 1 base and J by 0 bases, with 6 bases of the junction left unmatched. Looked up from germline, CDR1 is LGHNA and CDR2 is YNFKEQ. The CDR3 region is CASSQAGAGGGAKNIQYF. The CDR3 DNA is TGTGCCAGCAGCCAAGCGGGAGCGGGAGGGGGAGCCAAAAACATTCAGTACTTC.

The chain links TRBV4-3 to TRBJ2-6, with unresolved D. This CDR3 is 16 amino acids long. Germline CDR1 LGHNA, CDR2 YSLEER. The germline V and J ends were trimmed by 4 bases and 1 base, with 11 bases remaining between them. CDR3 DNA: TGCGCCAGCAGCCCAAGTGTGGGGTCTGGGGCCAACGTCCTGACTTTC. Translated: CASSPSVGSGANVLTF.

Only a few counts were recorded for this clone. V gene TRBV14 combines with J gene TRBJ2-7; D remains ambiguous. V was cut by 2 bases and J by 2 bases, with 10 bases left in between. The CDR3 length is 14 residues. Germline-derived CDR1 and CDR2 are SGHDN and FVKESK. For the CDR3, the DNA is TGTGCCAGCAGCCAATTGTCCAGGCCCTACGAGCAGTACTTC. This encodes CASSQLSRPYEQYF.

In this sample, this clone turned up a few times. This rearrangement joins TRBV18 to TRBJ2-7; 8 bases map to TRBD1. From germline, CDR1 is KGHSH and CDR2 LQKENI. The CDR3 sequence is 14 residues long. The V gene end was trimmed by 3 bases and the J gene end by 4 bases; junction bases not matched to a gene: 5. The CDR3 sequence: CASSPQGARYEQYF. DNA of the CDR3: TGTGCCAGCTCACCCCAGGGGGCGCGTTACGAGCAGTACTTC.

This clone is a singleton in its sample. This chain uses TRBV4-3 with TRBJ2-2, with D uncertain. Germline V gene lookup returns CDR1 LGHNA and CDR2 YSLEER. V was shortened by 4 bases and J by 3 bases, with 9 bases between the two germline ends. This CDR3 region has 14 residues. The CDR3 nucleotides are TGCGCCAGCAGCCGGTCAGAATACACCGGGGAGCTGTTTTTT. This gives the protein CASSRSEYTGELFF.

The chain is built from TRBV6-5 and TRBJ1-1; D is uncertain. The CDR3 is made up of 15 amino acids. V was clipped by 0 bases and J by 1 base, with 9 bases between them. Per germline, CDR1 MNHEY and CDR2 SVGAGI. The CDR3 sequence: CASSYSPDSNTEAFF. For the CDR3, the DNA is TGTGCCAGCAGTTACTCGCCGGACTCGAACACTGAAGCTTTCTTT.

The chain carries TRBV11-2 and TRBJ2-7, with 8 bases that match TRBD2. The junction had 8 bases not matched to a gene; V was cut back by 2 bases and J by 2 bases. The V gene's germline CDR1 is SGHAT and CDR2 FQNNGV. The CDR3 is 16 amino acids. Written as DNA, the CDR3 is TGTGCCAGCAGCTTATCGTTTGCTAGCGGGCCCTACGAGCAGTACTTC. It encodes CASSLSFASGPYEQYF. The full variable domain, in which reference TRBV11-2 and TRBJ2-7 provide the parts outside the CDR3, is EAGVAQSPRYKIIEKRQSVAFWCNPISGHATLYWYQQILGQGPKLLIQFQNNGVVDDSQLPKDRFSAERLKGVDSTLKIQPAKLEDSAVYLCASSLSFASGPYEQYFGPGTRLTVT.

The chain couples TRBV4-1 to TRBJ2-7, with no clear D. The V gene lost 2 bases and the J gene lost 4 bases, with 18 bases spanning the gap. Germline assignment: CDR1 MGHRA and CDR2 YSYEKL. The CDR3 extends over 16 amino acids. CDR3 residues: CASSQSSGVSPYEQYF. In DNA, the CDR3 is TGCGCCAGCAGCCAAAGTAGTGGGGTGTCCCCTTACGAGCAGTACTTC.

The chain uses TRBV30 and TRBJ2-3; 8 bases map to TRBD2. V shed 2 bases and J 2 bases; nucleotides not matched to a gene: 12. Germline assignment: CDR1 GTSNPN and CDR2 SVGIG (reference sequence). This CDR3 region has 17 residues. Written as DNA, the CDR3 is TGTGCCTGGAGTTCTCTCGTAGCGGGACTCTTCACAGATACGCAGTATTTT. The encoded protein is CAWSSLVAGLFTDTQYF.

This chain uses TRBV7-2 with TRBJ2-1, with D uncertain. Deletions cut 0 bases from V and 0 bases from J, with 6 bases between. Germline assignment: CDR1 SGHTA and CDR2 FQGNSA. The CDR3 loop spans 15 amino acids. CDR3 sequence reads: CASSLAVSSYNEQFF. CDR3 sequence (DNA): TGTGCCAGCAGCTTAGCGGTTAGCTCCTACAATGAGCAGTTCTTC.

The V call is TRBV15, the J call TRBJ2-1; a possible D gene is TRBD2 (6 bases). Germline CDR1 reads LNHNV; CDR2 reads YYDKDF (reference sequence). The CDR3 has 15 amino acids. V was cut by 8 bases and J by 6 bases, with 20 bases left in between. The CDR3 spells CATGIAAPLSNEQFF. In nucleotides, the CDR3 is TGTGCCACCGGGATAGCGGCCCCTTTGAGCAATGAGCAGTTCTTC.

The chain joins TRBV21-1 to TRBJ1-2. TRBV21-1 is classified as a pseudogene. This CDR3 comprises 17 residues. CDR3 bases: TGTGCCAGCAGCAATGGGAAGGACGGTTCGTGGTCCCATGGCTACACCTTC. It specifies CASSNGKDGSWSHGYTF.

This sequence joins TRBV11-2 and TRBJ2-3; no clear D. Trimming took off 5 bases at V and 5 bases at J, with 14 bases between the two ends. Per the germline V gene, CDR1 is SGHAT and CDR2 is FQNNGV. The CDR3 sequence is 14 residues long. The CDR3 bases are TGTGCCAGCAGCCCGAAAGGACGGCTAGATACGCAGTATTTT. Its translation is CASSPKGRLDTQYF.

The rearrangement joins TRBV6-5 to TRBJ2-2, with D maybe TRBD2 (6 bases). V shed 5 bases and J shed 5 bases, with 15 bases lying between them. The CDR3 has 15 amino acids. Germline V gives CDR1 MNHEY, CDR2 SVGAGI. The CDR3 sequence is CASSLRGSLTGELFF. The CDR3, as DNA: TGTGCCAGCAGTCTTCGGGGGTCCCTTACCGGGGAGCTGTTTTTT.

This chain joins TRBV30 and TRBJ2-1; D perhaps matches TRBD2 (5 bases). Trimming removed 0 bases at V and 0 bases at J, with 9 bases between. Germline-derived CDR1 and CDR2 are GTSNPN and SVGIG (reference sequence). CDR3 length: 15 residues. CDR3 amino acids: CAWSVGSTSYNEQFF. Here the CDR3 DNA reads TGTGCCTGGAGTGTAGGGAGCACCTCCTACAATGAGCAGTTCTTC.

This clone showed up just a few times. The chain combines TRBV27 with TRBJ1-1, with 7 bases lining up with TRBD1. The ends lost 3 bases at V and 8 bases at J; junction bases unmatched: 3. Germline values: CDR1 MNHEY, CDR2 SMNVEV (reference sequence). The CDR3 covers 12 residues. The CDR3 bases are TGTGCCAGCAGTTTCCGGACAGGCGAAGCTTTCTTT. Translated: CASSFRTGEAFF.

The sample holds one count of this clone. The chain joins TRBV19 to TRBJ2-2; D gene uncertain. The ends were cut back, 3 bases at V and 5 bases at J, with 7 bases in the middle. Per the germline V gene, CDR1 is LNHDA and CDR2 is SQIVND (reference sequence). The CDR3 runs to 13 residues. The CDR3 sequence: CASSIAETGELFF. Here the CDR3 DNA reads TGTGCCAGTAGTATCGCGGAAACCGGGGAGCTGTTTTTT.

This chain connects TRBV5-6 to TRBJ2-1; D is perhaps TRBD2 (6 bases). CDR3 length: 15 residues. Germline loops: CDR1 SGHDT, CDR2 YYEEEE. The V end was cut by 2 bases, the J end by 2 bases, with 11 bases between. CDR3 in DNA: TGTGCCAGCAGCTTTATGACTAGTGCCTACAATGAGCAGTTCTTC. This encodes CASSFMTSAYNEQFF.

This chain connects TRBV6-6 to TRBJ2-7, with TRBD1 matching 10 bases. The CDR3 contains 15 residues. V dropped 6 bases and J dropped 4; count of bases not matched to a gene: 9. Germline lookup yields CDR1 MNHNY and CDR2 SVGAGI (reference sequence). CDR3 nucleotides: TGTGCCAGCAGCCCCGACCGGGACAGGGGATACGAGCAGTACTTC. It encodes CASSPDRDRGYEQYF.

The rearrangement uses TRBV11-2 and TRBJ2-5, with D hard to call. Germline assignment: CDR1 SGHAT and CDR2 FQNNGV. CDR3 size: 11 residues. Trimming took off 5 bases at V and 5 bases at J, with 6 bases between the two ends. The CDR3 DNA reads as TGTGCCAGCAGCCCCCAGGAGACCCAGTACTTC. Protein sequence: CASSPQETQYF. Filled out from reference TRBV11-2 and TRBJ2-5, the complete variable domain reads EAGVAQSPRYKIIEKRQSVAFWCNPISGHATLYWYQQILGQGPKLLIQFQNNGVVDDSQLPKDRFSAERLKGVDSTLKIQPAKLEDSAVYLCASSPQETQYFGPGTRLLVL.

This clone has just one count. V gene TRBV10-3 combines with J gene TRBJ2-3; TRBD2 agrees at 8 bases. The CDR3 is made up of 14 amino acids. The trim removed 3 bases at V and 7 bases at J, leaving 6 bases unmatched. Germline CDR1 ENHRY, CDR2 SYGVKD. CDR3 sequence reads: CAISEQREWYTQYF. CDR3 in DNA: TGTGCCATCAGTGAACAGCGGGAGTGGTATACGCAGTATTTT.

The chain has TRBV7-9 and TRBJ1-1; 10 nucleotides match TRBD1. This CDR3 region has 16 residues. Trimming took 1 base from V and 0 from J; bases not matched to a gene: 2. The germline CDR1 and CDR2 sequences are SEHNR and FQNEAQ (reference sequence). The CDR3: CASSLGQGAMNTEAFF. In nucleotides, the CDR3 is TGTGCCAGCAGCTTAGGACAGGGGGCGATGAACACTGAAGCTTTCTTT.